The 14 T cell receptor beta chains given below trace back to one sample, sequenced in a study of CD8+ T cells in alopecia areata. Extracted from the samples, RNA was reverse transcribed into cDNA to serve as the sequencing template. Profiled with immunoSEQ multiplex PCR; TCRdb holds only in-frame clones, not every one. The table records 150,000 or so clones, more than 40% of them present only once. The sample consisted of CD4+ T cells sorted from blood. These receptors originate from a human donor with alopecia areata.

The CDR3 DNA reads as TGTGCCACCCATATTACCGGGACAGGGGGCGCGGGTTGGTACTTC. This gives the protein CATHITGTGGAGWYF. J is TRBJ2-7 and V is TRBV6-6, with 12 bases matching TRBD1. Germline V gene lookup returns CDR1 MNHNY and CDR2 SVGAGI (reference sequence). V dropped 10 bases and J dropped 12; count of bases not matched to a gene: 19. The length of the CDR3 is 15 residues.

This clone has just a few counts. The gene calls are TRBV9 and TRBJ2-1; D call uncertain. Trimming took 0 bases from V and 0 from J, leaving 7 bases between them. The germline V gene has CDR1 SGDLS and CDR2 YYNGEE. This CDR3 contains 15 residues. In nucleotides, the CDR3 is TGTGCCAGCAGCGTAGACCTAAACTCCTACAATGAGCAGTTCTTC. It translates to CASSVDLNSYNEQFF.

This clone was counted between two and nine times. The gene calls are TRBV18 and TRBJ1-1; perhaps TRBD1 as D (5 bases). The CDR3 length is 13 residues. V lost 5 bases and J 5 bases, leaving 12 bases between the germline ends. CDR1 and CDR2 from the germline V gene are KGHSH and LQKENI. The DNA of the CDR3 is TGTGCCAGCTCAGACAGCGAGTGGACTGAAGCTTTCTTT. It translates to CASSDSEWTEAFF.

This chain joins TRBV29-1 and TRBJ1-3; no clear D gene. The germline gives CDR1 SQVTM, CDR2 ANQGSEA. Trimming shortened V by 7 bases and J by 4 bases, and 5 bases separated the two germline ends. This CDR3 has 10 residues. The chain's CDR3 is CSARGNTIYF. In DNA, the CDR3 is TGCAGCGCCAGAGGAAACACCATATATTTT.

The V and J genes are TRBV30 and TRBJ2-2; D might be TRBD2 (6 bases). The CDR3 extends over 15 amino acids. V shed 4 bases and J shed 7 bases, with 19 bases lying between them. Germline V CDR1 and CDR2: GTSNPN, SVGIG (reference sequence). The CDR3 bases are TGTGCCTGGACTATGGGCTCCCCGGAGGGCGGGGAGCTGTTTTTT. It specifies CAWTMGSPEGGELFF.

This clone was counted a few times. This chain links TRBV7-9 with TRBJ1-2; no clear D. The CDR3 is 12 residues long. CDR1 and CDR2 from the germline V gene are SEHNR and FQNEAQ (reference sequence). V lost 10 bases, J lost 4 bases, and 13 bases lay in between. The CDR3 sequence: CAMSTRGYGYTF. Written as DNA, the CDR3 is TGTGCCATGTCGACTCGGGGCTATGGCTACACCTTC.

Only a few counts were recorded for this clone. The V call is TRBV18, the J call TRBJ2-3; TRBD2 is a possible D gene (5 bases). Deletions cut 0 bases from V and 0 bases from J, with 13 bases between. This CDR3 has 17 residues. The germline gives CDR1 KGHSH, CDR2 LQKENI. CDR3: CASSPPVRVVSTDTQYF. CDR3 in DNA: TGTGCCAGCTCACCACCGGTGAGGGTGGTCAGCACAGATACGCAGTATTTT.

This clone was seen only a few times. The chain carries TRBV4-1 and TRBJ1-1; D gene ambiguous. The CDR3 runs 14 residues. Germline CDR1 MGHRA, CDR2 YSYEKL. V shed 1 base and J shed 4 bases, with 10 bases lying between them. CDR3 sequence: CASSQVRVRTEAFF. DNA for the CDR3: TGCGCCAGCAGCCAAGTTCGGGTTCGCACTGAAGCTTTCTTT.

In this sample, this clone turned up a few times. The chain couples TRBV18 to TRBJ1-4, with 7 positions matching TRBD1. Germline-derived CDR1 and CDR2 are KGHSH and LQKENI. The CDR3 has 14 residues. With 8 bases clipped from V and 4 bases from J, the junction kept 7 bases outside the gene matches. Here the CDR3 DNA reads TGTGCCAGCCAAAGCGGGACAGTTAATGAAAAACTGTTTTTT. Translating gives CASQSGTVNEKLFF.

This clone was detected only a few times. The CDR3 bases are TGTGCCAGCAGGGGCATGCAGGGGACCTACGAGCAGTACTTC. It encodes CASRGMQGTYEQYF. V is TRBV2 and J is TRBJ2-7; D possibly corresponds to TRBD1 (6 bases). Germline loops: CDR1 SNHLY, CDR2 FYNNEI. Trimming cost V 6 bases and J 2 bases, with 14 bases left between them. There are 14 residues in the CDR3.

The chain joins TRBV14 to TRBJ2-7; unclear D gene. Germline V gene lookup returns CDR1 SGHDN and CDR2 FVKESK. Trimming stripped 2 bases from V and 3 bases from J, with 8 bases between. The CDR3 is 13 residues long. The chain's CDR3 is CASSQPTFYEQYF. The CDR3 DNA is TGTGCCAGCAGCCAACCGACCTTCTACGAGCAGTACTTC.

This chain connects TRBV5-1 to TRBJ2-1, with 15 bases lining up with TRBD2. The CDR3 has 15 amino acids. Per the germline V gene, CDR1 is SGHRS and CDR2 is YFSETQ. With V trimmed by 4 bases and J by 4 bases, 0 bases remained unmatched. CDR3 residues: CASSGTSGRYNEQFF. The CDR3 bases are TGCGCCAGCAGCGGGACTAGCGGGAGGTACAATGAGCAGTTCTTC.

V and J are TRBV6-1 and TRBJ2-7, with a weak D call TRBD1 (6 bases). CDR3 length: 14 residues. Germline CDR1 reads MNHNS; CDR2 reads SASEGT. The V end lost 4 bases, the J end lost 3 bases, and 13 bases lay between the germline ends. The CDR3, as DNA: TGTGCCAGCAGTGTACGGGACACCTTCTACGAGCAGTACTTC. Its translation: CASSVRDTFYEQYF.

This clone was seen more than once but under ten times. The CDR3 nucleotides are TGTGCCAGCAGCCGGACGGGACAGGGGTTTGGCTATGGCTACACCTTC. Translated, it gives CASSRTGQGFGYGYTF. This sequence joins TRBV5-6 and TRBJ1-2; 10 bases are shared with TRBD1. The CDR3 contains 16 residues. Germline V gives CDR1 SGHDT, CDR2 YYEEEE. V lost 4 bases and J lost 4; bases outside the gene matches: 10.